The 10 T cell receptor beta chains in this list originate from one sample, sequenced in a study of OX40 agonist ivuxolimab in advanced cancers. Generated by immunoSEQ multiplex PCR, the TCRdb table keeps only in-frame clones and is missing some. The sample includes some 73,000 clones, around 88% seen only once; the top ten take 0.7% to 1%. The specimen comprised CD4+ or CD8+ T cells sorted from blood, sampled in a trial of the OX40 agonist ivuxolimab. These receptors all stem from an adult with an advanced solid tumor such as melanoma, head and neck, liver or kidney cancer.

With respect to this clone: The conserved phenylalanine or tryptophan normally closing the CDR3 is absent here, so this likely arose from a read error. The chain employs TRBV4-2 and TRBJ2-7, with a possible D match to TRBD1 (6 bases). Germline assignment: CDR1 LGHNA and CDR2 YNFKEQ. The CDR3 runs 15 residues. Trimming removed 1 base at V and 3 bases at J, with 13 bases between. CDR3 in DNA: TGTGCCAGCAGCCAAGCCGGACAGACAGTCTACGAGCAGTACCTC. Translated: CASSQAGQTVYEQYL.

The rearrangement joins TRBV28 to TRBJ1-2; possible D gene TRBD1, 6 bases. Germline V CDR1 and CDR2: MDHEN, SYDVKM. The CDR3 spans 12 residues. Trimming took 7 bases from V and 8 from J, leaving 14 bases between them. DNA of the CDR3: TGTGCCAGCACCGAGGGGGGGTGGGGCTACACCTTC. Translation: CASTEGGWGYTF.

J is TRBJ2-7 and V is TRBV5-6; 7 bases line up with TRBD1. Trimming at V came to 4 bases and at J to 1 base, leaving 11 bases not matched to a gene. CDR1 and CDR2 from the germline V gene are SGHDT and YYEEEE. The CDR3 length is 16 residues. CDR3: CASSEAGDRESYEQYF. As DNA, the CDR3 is TGTGCCAGCAGCGAGGCTGGGGACAGAGAATCCTACGAGCAGTACTTC.

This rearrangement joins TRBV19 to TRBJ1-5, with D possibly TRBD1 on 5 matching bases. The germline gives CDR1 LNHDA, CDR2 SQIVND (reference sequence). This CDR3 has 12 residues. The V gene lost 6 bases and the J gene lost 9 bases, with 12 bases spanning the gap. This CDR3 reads CASRQVRGPQHF. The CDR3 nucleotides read TGTGCCAGTAGACAGGTCAGAGGGCCCCAGCATTTT. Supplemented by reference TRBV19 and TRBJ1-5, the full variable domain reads DGGITQSPKYLFRKEGQNVTLSCEQNLNHDAMYWYRQDPGQGLRLIYYSQIVNDFQKGDIAEGYSVSREKKESFPLTVTSAQKNPTAFYLCASRQVRGPQHFGDGTRLSIL.

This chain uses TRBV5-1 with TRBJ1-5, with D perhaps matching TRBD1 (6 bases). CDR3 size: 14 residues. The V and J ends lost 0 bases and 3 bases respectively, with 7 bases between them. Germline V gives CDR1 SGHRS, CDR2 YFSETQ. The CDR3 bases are TGCGCCAGCAGCTTGGGGGACACCAATCAGCCCCAGCATTTT. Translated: CASSLGDTNQPQHF. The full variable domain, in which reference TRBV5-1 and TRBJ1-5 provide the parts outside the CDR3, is KAGVTQTPRYLIKTRGQQVTLSCSPISGHRSVSWYQQTPGQGLQFLFEYFSETQRNKGNFPGRFSGRQFSNSRSEMNVSTLELGDSALYLCASSLGDTNQPQHFGDGTRLSIL.

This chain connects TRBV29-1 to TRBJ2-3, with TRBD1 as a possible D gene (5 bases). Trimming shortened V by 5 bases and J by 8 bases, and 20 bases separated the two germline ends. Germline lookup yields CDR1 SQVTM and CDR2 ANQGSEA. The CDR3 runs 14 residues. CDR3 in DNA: TGCAGCGTTCGAGAAGGGGCAGGGTTAGTTACGCAGTATTTT. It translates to CSVREGAGLVTQYF.

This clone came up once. The CDR3 nucleotides are TGCGGGGGGAGTTCTGACGCAGATACGCAGTATTTT. It codes for CGGSSDADTQYF. V gene TRBV29-1 combines with J gene TRBJ2-3, with D tentatively TRBD2 (6 bases). The CDR3 consists of 12 residues. Germline V gene lookup returns CDR1 SQVTM and CDR2 ANQGSEA.

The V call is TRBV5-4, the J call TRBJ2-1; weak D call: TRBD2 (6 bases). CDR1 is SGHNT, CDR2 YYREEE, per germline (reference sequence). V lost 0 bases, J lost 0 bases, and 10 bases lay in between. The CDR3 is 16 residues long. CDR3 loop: CASSLVGGSSYNEQFF. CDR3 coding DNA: TGTGCCAGCAGCTTGGTGGGGGGAAGCTCCTACAATGAGCAGTTCTTC.

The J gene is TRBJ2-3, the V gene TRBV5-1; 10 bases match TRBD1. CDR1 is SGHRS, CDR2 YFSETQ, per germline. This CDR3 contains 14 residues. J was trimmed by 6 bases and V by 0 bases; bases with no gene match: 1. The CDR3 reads CASSLGTGGDTQYF. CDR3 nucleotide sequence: TGCGCCAGCAGCTTGGGGACAGGGGGTGATACGCAGTATTTT.

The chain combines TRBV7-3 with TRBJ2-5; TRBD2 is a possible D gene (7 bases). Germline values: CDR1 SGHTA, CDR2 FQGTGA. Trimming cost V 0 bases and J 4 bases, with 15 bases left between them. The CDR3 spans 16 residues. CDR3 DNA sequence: TGTGCCAGCAGCTTAACGGGAGGGGGGCGCGGAGAGACCCAGTACTTC. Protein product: CASSLTGGGRGETQYF. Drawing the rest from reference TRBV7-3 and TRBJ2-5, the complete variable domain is GAGVSQTPSNKVTEKGKYVELRCDPISGHTALYWYRQSLGQGPEFLIYFQGTGAADDSGLPNDRFFAVRPEGSVSTLKIQRTERGDSAVYLCASSLTGGGRGETQYFGPGTRLLVL.